This T cell receptor beta chain was found in a study of shared clonotypes between healthy human individuals. Germline trimming cut 6 bases from V and 3 bases from J; bases unmatched to any gene: 6. This CDR3 comprises 14 residues. Germline V CDR1 and CDR2: MNHNY, SVGAGI (reference sequence). Assay: immunoSEQ multiplex PCR; the TCRdb copy retains only in-frame clones and omits some. The table has some 660,000 clones, 60% to 75% seen once. V usage is TRBV6-6 and J usage is TRBJ2-5; 8 bases line up with TRBD2. The material sequenced was memory CD4+ T cells sorted from blood. Subset given: CD45RA-negative fraction. The sequence came from a woman aged 30 to 39 in good health. CDR3 sequence (DNA): TGTGCCAGCAGGACCCCGGGGGGGGAAGAGACCCAGTACTTC. This codes for CASRTPGGEETQYF.